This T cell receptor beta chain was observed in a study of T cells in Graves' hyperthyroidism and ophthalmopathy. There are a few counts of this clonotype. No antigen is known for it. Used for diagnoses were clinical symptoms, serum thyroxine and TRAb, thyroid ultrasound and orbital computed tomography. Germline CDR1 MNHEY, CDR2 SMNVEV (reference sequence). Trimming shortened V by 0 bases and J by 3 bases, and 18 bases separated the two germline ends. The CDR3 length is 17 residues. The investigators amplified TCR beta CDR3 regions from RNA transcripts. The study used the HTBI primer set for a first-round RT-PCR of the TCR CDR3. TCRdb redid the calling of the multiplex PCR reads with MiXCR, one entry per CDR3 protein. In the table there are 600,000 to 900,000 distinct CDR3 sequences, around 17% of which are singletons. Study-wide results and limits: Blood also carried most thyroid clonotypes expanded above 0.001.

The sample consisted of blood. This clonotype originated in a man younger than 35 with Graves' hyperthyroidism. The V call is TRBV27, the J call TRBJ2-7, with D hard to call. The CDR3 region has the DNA TGTGCCAGCAGTTTATCCCCCCCCTGGACCAGGAACTACGAGCAGTACTTC. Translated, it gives CASSLSPPWTRNYEQYF.